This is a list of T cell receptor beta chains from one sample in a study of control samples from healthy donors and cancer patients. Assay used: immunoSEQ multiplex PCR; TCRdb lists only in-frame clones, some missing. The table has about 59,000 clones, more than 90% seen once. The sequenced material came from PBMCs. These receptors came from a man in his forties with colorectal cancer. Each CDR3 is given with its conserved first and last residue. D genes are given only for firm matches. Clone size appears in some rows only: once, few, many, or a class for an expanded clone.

CDR3nt: TGTGCCAGCACCCAGACTCCAACTAATGAAAAACTGTTTTTT; CDR3aa: CASTQTPTNEKLFF; j_gene: TRBJ1-4; v_gene: TRBV5-5; abundance: NA; d_gene: NA
CDR3nt: TGTGCCAGCAGTTTGACTACTAACTATGGCTACACCTTC; CDR3aa: CASSLTTNYGYTF; j_gene: TRBJ1-2; v_gene: TRBV12-3/TRBV12-4; abundance: NA; d_gene: NA
CDR3nt: TGTGCCAGCAGTGAAATGGCGGGCTCTGGAAACACCATATATTTT; CDR3aa: CASSEMAGSGNTIYF; j_gene: TRBJ1-3; v_gene: TRBV2; abundance: NA; d_gene: NA
CDR3nt: TGTGCCACCAGTGATTCCGCCGGGATCACAGATACGCAGTATTTT; CDR3aa: CATSDSAGITDTQYF; j_gene: TRBJ2-3; v_gene: TRBV24-1; abundance: NA; d_gene: NA
CDR3nt: TGTGCCAGCAGCCGCTCTAGCGGGGGGCAACAGACCCAGTACTTC; CDR3aa: CASSRSSGGQQTQYF; j_gene: TRBJ2-5; v_gene: TRBV7-3; abundance: NA; d_gene: TRBD2
CDR3nt: TGTGCCAGCAGCCAAGGTTATAAGGACAGGACGAGCTCCTACAATGAGCAGTTCTTC; CDR3aa: CASSQGYKDRTSSYNEQFF; j_gene: TRBJ2-1; v_gene: TRBV14; abundance: NA; d_gene: TRBD1
CDR3nt: TGTGCCAGCAGGCTATCCGGGACCGCGAACGAGCAGTACTTC; CDR3aa: CASRLSGTANEQYF; j_gene: TRBJ2-7; v_gene: TRBV6-6; abundance: once; d_gene: NA
CDR3nt: TGTGCCAGCAGCTTGCCTAGCCGTAGGGACAGGGGAGCCTACGAGCAGTACTTC; CDR3aa: CASSLPSRRDRGAYEQYF; j_gene: TRBJ2-7; v_gene: TRBV5-6; abundance: NA; d_gene: TRBD1
CDR3nt: TGTGCCTGGAGTCCCCTGACTGGAAACACCATATATTTT; CDR3aa: CAWSPLTGNTIYF; j_gene: TRBJ1-3; v_gene: TRBV30; abundance: NA; d_gene: NA
CDR3nt: TGTGCCGGCGGGACAGGGTCGTTCTACGAGCAGTACTTC; CDR3aa: CAGGTGSFYEQYF; j_gene: TRBJ2-7; v_gene: TRBV2; abundance: NA; d_gene: TRBD1
CDR3nt: TGTGCCTGGAGTGGTCCGGTTAATGAAAAACTGTTTTTT; CDR3aa: CAWSGPVNEKLFF; j_gene: TRBJ1-4; v_gene: TRBV30; abundance: NA; d_gene: NA
CDR3nt: TGTGCCACCGGCCGGGGCTCGGGTGAGCAGTTCTTC; CDR3aa: CATGRGSGEQFF; j_gene: TRBJ2-1; v_gene: TRBV24-1; abundance: NA; d_gene: NA
CDR3nt: TGTGCCAGCAGCTCCCCCGGACAGGCCCGAGAGACCCAGTACTTC; CDR3aa: CASSSPGQARETQYF; j_gene: TRBJ2-5; v_gene: TRBV7-2; abundance: NA; d_gene: TRBD1